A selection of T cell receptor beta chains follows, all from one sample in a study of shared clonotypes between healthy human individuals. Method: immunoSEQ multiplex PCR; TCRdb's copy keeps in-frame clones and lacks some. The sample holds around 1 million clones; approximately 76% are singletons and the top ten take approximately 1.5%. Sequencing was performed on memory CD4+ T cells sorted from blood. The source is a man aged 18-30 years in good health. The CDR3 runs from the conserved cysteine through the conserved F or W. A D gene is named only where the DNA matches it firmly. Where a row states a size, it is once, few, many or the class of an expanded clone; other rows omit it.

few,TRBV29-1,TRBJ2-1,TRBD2,CSVEEPLSGRVRGQFF,TGCAGCGTTGAAGAGCCCCTTAGCGGGAGGGTTAGGGGACAGTTCTTC
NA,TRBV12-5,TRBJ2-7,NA,CASGRDGFYEQYF,TGTGCTAGTGGTCGGGACGGATTTTACGAGCAGTACTTC
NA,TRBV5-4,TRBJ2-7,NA,CASSLDLVSYEQYF,TGTGCCAGCAGCTTGGACCTGGTATCCTACGAGCAGTACTTC
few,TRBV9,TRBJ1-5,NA,CASSYSSDQPQHF,TGTGCCAGCAGCTACTCTAGTGATCAGCCCCAGCATTTT
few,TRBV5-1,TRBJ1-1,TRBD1,CASSHGQGGNTEAFF,TGCGCCAGCAGCCATGGACAGGGAGGGAACACTGAAGCTTTCTTT
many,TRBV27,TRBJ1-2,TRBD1,CATGTDYGYTF,TGTGCCACAGGGACAGACTATGGCTACACCTTC
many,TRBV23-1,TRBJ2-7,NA,CASSPPREAGYEQYF,TGCGCCAGCAGTCCCCCCCGGGAAGCGGGTTACGAGCAGTACTTC
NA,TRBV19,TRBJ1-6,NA,CATRSGQGNSPLHF,TGTGCCACCCGGAGCGGGCAGGGGAATTCACCCCTCCACTTT
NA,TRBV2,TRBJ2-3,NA,CASTEADTQYF,TGTGCCAGCACGGAGGCAGATACGCAGTATTTT
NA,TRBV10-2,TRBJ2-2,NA,CASSEFTGTAGELFF,TGCGCCAGCAGTGAGTTTACAGGGACCGCCGGGGAGCTGTTTTTT
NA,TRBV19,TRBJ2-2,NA,CASSIGGRAGELFF,TGTGCCAGTAGTATCGGGGGCCGCGCCGGGGAGCTGTTTTTT
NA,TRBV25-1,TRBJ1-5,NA,CASSESGLGQPQHF,TGTGCCAGCAGTGAATCAGGGTTGGGGCAGCCCCAGCATTTT
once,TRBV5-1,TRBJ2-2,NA,CASSLGWSSNTGELFF,TGCGCCAGCAGCTTGGGGTGGAGTTCGAACACCGGGGAGCTGTTTTTT
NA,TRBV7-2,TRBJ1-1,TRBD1,CASSKGTGDFAEAFF,TGTGCCAGCAGCAAAGGGACAGGGGATTTCGCTGAAGCTTTCTTT
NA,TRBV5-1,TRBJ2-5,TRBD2,CASSSGRRVAGPQETQYF,TGCGCCAGCAGCTCGGGGAGGAGGGTAGCGGGGCCCCAAGAGACCCAGTACTTC
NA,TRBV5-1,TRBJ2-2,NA,CASSSTGYTGELFF,TGCGCCAGCAGCTCCACAGGTTACACCGGGGAGCTGTTTTTT
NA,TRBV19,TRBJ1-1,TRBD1,CASSMAQGGSFF,TGTGCCAGTAGTATGGCACAGGGGGGATCTTTCTTT
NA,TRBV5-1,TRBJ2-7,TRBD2,CASSPTSVRTYEQYF,TGCGCCAGCAGCCCGACTAGCGTTCGTACCTACGAGCAGTACTTC
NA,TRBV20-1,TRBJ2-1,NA,CSAGIKGQQFF,TGCAGCGCTGGGATTAAGGGTCAGCAGTTCTTC
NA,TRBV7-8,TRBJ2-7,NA,CASSRILGEQYF,TGTGCCAGCAGCCGAATTTTGGGGGAGCAGTACTTC
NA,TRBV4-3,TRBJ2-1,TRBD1,CASSQDPGTGGYNEQFF,TGCGCCAGCAGCCAAGACCCCGGGACAGGGGGTTACAATGAGCAGTTCTTC
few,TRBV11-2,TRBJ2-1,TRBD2,CASSPIAGGWNEQFF,TGTGCCAGCAGCCCGATAGCGGGAGGTTGGAATGAGCAGTTCTTC
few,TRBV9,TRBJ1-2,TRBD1,CASSPDREYGYTF,TGTGCCAGCAGCCCGGACAGGGAGTATGGCTACACCTTC
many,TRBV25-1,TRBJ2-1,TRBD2,CASSGPAGEFYNEQFF,TGTGCCAGCAGTGGTCCAGCGGGAGAATTCTACAATGAGCAGTTCTTC
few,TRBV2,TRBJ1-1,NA,CASSQQGNEAFF,TGTGCCAGCAGCCAACAGGGAAATGAAGCTTTCTTT
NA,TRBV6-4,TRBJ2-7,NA,CASREQVYYEQYF,TGTGCCAGCCGAGAGCAGGTATACTACGAGCAGTACTTC
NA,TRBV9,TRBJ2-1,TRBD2,CATIRHGGLADFKNEQFF,TGTGCCACCATTCGTCATGGAGGACTAGCGGACTTCAAGAATGAGCAGTTCTTC
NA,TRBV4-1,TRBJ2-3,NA,CASSQVGVIADTQYF,TGCGCCAGCAGCCAAGTCGGGGTGATAGCTGATACGCAGTATTTT
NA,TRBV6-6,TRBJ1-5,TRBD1,CASSAGTGFFQPQHF,TGTGCCAGCAGTGCCGGGACAGGGTTTTTTCAGCCCCAGCATTTT
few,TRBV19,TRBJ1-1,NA,CASRFWNTEAFF,TGTGCCAGTAGATTCTGGAACACTGAAGCTTTCTTT
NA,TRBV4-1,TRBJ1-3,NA,CASSQDHPGNTIYF,TGCGCCAGCAGCCAAGATCATCCTGGAAACACCATATATTTT